This T cell receptor (beta chain) was profiled in a study of CD8 T cells in Susac syndrome. The multiple sclerosis control group consisted of treatment-naive patients whose relapsing-remitting disease, which was either stable or active, fulfilled revised McDonald criteria. The CDR3 runs 12 residues. Germline CDR1 reads MNHEY; CDR2 reads SVGEGT. V was shortened by 5 bases and J by 5 bases, with 9 bases between the two germline ends. The RNA input was 0.5 to 1 ug, and it was reverse transcribed with random hexamers. Via MiXCR, TCRdb re-called the immunoSEQ multiplex PCR reads, giving one row per CDR3 protein. The sample gives some 170,000 distinct CDR3 sequences, approximately 95% of which show up once; over 0.09% is in the top ten.

The sequencing input was CD4+ T cells from PBMCs. The sequence was collected from a human donor with multiple sclerosis. The V call is TRBV6-2 or TRBV6-3, the J call TRBJ2-5; D unresolved. DNA of the CDR3: TGTGCCAGCAGTAGGTCAAGCGAGACCCAGTACTTC. Translated: CASSRSSETQYF.